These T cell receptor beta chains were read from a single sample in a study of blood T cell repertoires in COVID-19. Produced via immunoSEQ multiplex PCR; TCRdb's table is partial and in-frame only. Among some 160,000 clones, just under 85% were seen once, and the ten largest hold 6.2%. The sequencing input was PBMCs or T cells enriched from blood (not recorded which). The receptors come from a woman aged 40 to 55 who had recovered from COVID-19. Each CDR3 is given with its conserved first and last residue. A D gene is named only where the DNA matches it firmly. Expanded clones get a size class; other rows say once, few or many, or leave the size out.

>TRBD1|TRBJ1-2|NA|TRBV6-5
TGTGCCAGCAGTACGAGACAGGGGGAAGGCTACACCTTC
CASSTRQGEGYTF
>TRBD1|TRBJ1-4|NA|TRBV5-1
TGCGCCAGCAGCTTGAATTCGGGACAGAATGAAAAACTGTTTTTT
CASSLNSGQNEKLFF
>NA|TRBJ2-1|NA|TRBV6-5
TGTGCCAGCTATGTCGGGGGGCCCCCCTACAATGAGCAGTTCTTC
CASYVGGPPYNEQFF
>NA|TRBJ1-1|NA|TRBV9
TGTGCCAGCAGCGTAGACAGGGCGGGCACTGAAGCTTTCTTT
CASSVDRAGTEAFF
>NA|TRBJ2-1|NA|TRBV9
TGTGCCAGCAGCGTAGGAGGAGGCGCGAGCTCCTACAATGAGCAGTTCTTC
CASSVGGGASSYNEQFF
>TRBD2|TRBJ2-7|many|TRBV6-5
TGTGCCAGCAGGACTAGCGGGGCCTACGAGCAGTACTTC
CASRTSGAYEQYF
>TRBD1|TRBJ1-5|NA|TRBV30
TGTGCCTGGGCAGCAGGGGGTAATCAGCCCCAGCATTTT
CAWAAGGNQPQHF
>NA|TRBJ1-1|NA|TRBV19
TGTGCCAGTACAATACTGGGCCTTAACACTGAAGCTTTCTTT
CASTILGLNTEAFF
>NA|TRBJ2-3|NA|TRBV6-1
TGTGCCAGCAGTGAGGGGGCCACGAGGGGCCCAGATACGCAGTATTTT
CASSEGATRGPDTQYF
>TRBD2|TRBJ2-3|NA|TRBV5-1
TGCGCCAGCAGCTTGGAGACTAGCGGGTATATTTTAGATACGCAGTATTTT
CASSLETSGYILDTQYF
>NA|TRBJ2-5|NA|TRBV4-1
TGCGCCAGCAGCCAAGGACAGAAGGAAGAGACCCAGTACTTC
CASSQGQKEETQYF
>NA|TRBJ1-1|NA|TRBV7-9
TGTGCCAGCAGCTACTCGGTTGACACTGAAGCTTTCTTT
CASSYSVDTEAFF
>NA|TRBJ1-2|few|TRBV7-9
TGTGCCAGCGGCCCAGCGACCTATGGCTACACCTTC
CASGPATYGYTF
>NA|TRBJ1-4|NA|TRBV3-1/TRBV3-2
TGTGCCAGCAGCCCCCTTGGAGGGAGGGGTAATGAAAAACTGTTTTTT
CASSPLGGRGNEKLFF
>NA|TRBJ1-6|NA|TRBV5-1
TGCGCCAGCACCGTTGCGGGGGTCGATCGGTCACCCCTCCACTTT
CASTVAGVDRSPLHF
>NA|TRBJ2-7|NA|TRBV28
TGTGCCAGCCTAGACAGTACCGAGCAGTACTTC
CASLDSTEQYF
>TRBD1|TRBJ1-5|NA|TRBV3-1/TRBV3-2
TGTGCCAGCAGCCAAAGCCGGACAGGGAATCAGCCCCAGCATTTT
CASSQSRTGNQPQHF
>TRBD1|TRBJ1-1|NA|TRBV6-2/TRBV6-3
TGTGCCAGCAGTAGGACAGGAACGAACACTGAAGCTTTCTTT
CASSRTGTNTEAFF
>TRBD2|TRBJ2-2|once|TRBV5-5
TGTGCCAGCAGCTTGGGCCAGCGGGAGGACACCGGGGAGCTGTTTTTT
CASSLGQREDTGELFF
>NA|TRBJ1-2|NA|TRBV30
TGTGCCTGGGGACGAGCTACTAATAACTATGGCTACACCTTC
CAWGRATNNYGYTF
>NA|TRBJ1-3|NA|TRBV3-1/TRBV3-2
TGTGCCAGCAGCCCGACCGGGGTTCGCTCTGGAAACACCATATATTTT
CASSPTGVRSGNTIYF
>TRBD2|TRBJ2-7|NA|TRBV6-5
TGTGCCAGCAGTTACCCCGCAGCTAGCGGGTTGTACGAGCAGTACTTC
CASSYPAASGLYEQYF
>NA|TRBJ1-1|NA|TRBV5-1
TGCGCCAGCAGTCCCATAACAAGGAACACTGAAGCTTTCTTT
CASSPITRNTEAFF
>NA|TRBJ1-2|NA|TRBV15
TGTGCCACCAGCAGAGGTGGCACCTCCTATGGCTACACCTTC
CATSRGGTSYGYTF
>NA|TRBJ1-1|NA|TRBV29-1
TGCAGCGTTGGGACGGCGGGGAACACTGAAGCTTTCTTT
CSVGTAGNTEAFF
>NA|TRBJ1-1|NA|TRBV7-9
TGTGCCAGCAGCTTAGGACAGTATGAAGCTTTCTTT
CASSLGQYEAFF
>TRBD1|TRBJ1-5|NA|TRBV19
TGTGCCAGTAGTACCGGGACAGGGGTCAATCAGCCCCAGCATTTT
CASSTGTGVNQPQHF
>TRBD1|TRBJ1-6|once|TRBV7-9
TGTGCCAGCAGCTCTACAGGGGCACAAAGTGTGGTCCACTTT
CASSSTGAQSVVHF
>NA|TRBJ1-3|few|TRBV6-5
TGTGCCAGCTTCTCGAGCTCTGGAAACACCATATATTTT
CASFSSSGNTIYF
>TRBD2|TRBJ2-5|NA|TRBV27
TGTGCCAGCAGTTCGCTAGCGGGGGGGGAGACCCAGTACTTC
CASSSLAGGETQYF
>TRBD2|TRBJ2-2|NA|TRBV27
TGTGCCAGCAGTCGGGGGGGGGACACCGGGGAGCTGTTTTTT
CASSRGGDTGELFF
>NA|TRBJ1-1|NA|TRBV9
TGTGCCAGCAGCTCACATACACAGGGCACTGAAGCTTTCTTT
CASSSHTQGTEAFF
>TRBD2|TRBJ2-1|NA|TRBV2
TGTGCCAGCAGCGATGGAGCGGGAGTTGGAAATGAGCAGTTCTTC
CASSDGAGVGNEQFF
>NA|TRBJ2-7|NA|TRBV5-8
TGTGCCAGCAGGTCAGATTACGAGCAGTACTTC
CASRSDYEQYF
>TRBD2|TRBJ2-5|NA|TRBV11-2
TGTGCCAGCAGCTTAGTCCTCACAGCGGGGGGGCGAGAGACCCAGTACTTC
CASSLVLTAGGRETQYF
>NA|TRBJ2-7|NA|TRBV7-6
TGTGCCAGCAGTAGACCCAAGTCCTCGAGTTCACGGGCCGCGGGCGAGCAGTACTTC
CASSRPKSSSSRAAGEQYF
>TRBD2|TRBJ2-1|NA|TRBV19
TGTGCCTCCTCGGGGGGGGCTTACAATGAGCAGTTCTTC
CASSGGAYNEQFF
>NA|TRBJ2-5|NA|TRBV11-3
TGTGCCAGCAGCTTAGGAGCCAGTCCCGGGGAGACCCAGTACTTC
CASSLGASPGETQYF
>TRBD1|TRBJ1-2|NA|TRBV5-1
TGCGCCAGCAGCCTCCAAGGGGGCCTTACGGGCTACACCTTC
CASSLQGGLTGYTF
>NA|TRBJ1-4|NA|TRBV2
TGTGCCAGCAGTGAAGTGTACAGGGCGAGTGAAAAACTGTTTTTT
CASSEVYRASEKLFF
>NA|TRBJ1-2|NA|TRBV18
TGTGCCAGCTCACCAGTAGCCAACTATGGCTACACCTTC
CASSPVANYGYTF
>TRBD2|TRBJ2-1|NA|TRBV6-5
TGTGCCAGCGGATTGCTAGCGGGCGGGTACAATGAGCAGTTCTTC
CASGLLAGGYNEQFF
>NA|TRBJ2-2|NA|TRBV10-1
TGTACAAATCCCAAGGAGCACACCGGGGAGCTGTTTTTT
CTNPKEHTGELFF
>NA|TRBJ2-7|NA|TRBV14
TGTGCCAGCAGCCAAGTTCACGGGAGTCGGTACGAGCAGTACTTC
CASSQVHGSRYEQYF